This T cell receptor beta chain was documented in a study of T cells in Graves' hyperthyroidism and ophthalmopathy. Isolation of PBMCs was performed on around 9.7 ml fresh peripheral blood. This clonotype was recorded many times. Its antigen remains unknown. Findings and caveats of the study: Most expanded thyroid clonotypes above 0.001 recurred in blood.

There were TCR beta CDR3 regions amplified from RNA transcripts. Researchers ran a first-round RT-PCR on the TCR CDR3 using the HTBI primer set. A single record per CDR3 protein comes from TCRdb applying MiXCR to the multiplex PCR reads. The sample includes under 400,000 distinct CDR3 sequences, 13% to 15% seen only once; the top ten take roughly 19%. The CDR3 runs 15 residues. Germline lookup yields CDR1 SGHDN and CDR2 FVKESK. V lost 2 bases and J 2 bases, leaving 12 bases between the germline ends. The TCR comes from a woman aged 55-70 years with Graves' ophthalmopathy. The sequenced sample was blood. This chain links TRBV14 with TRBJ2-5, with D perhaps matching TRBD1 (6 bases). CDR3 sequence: CASSQPGTRQETQYF. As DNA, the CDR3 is TGTGCCAGCAGCCAACCAGGGACACGTCAAGAGACCCAGTACTTC.